The 7 T cell receptor beta chains presented below share a single source sample, sequenced in a study of neoadjuvant anti-PD-1 for oral cavity cancer. The assay was immunoSEQ multiplex PCR, and TCRdb's table has in-frame clones only and misses some. The table has some 15,000 clones, roughly 68% seen once; the top ten hold roughly 3%. The source material was PBMCs, sampled before nivolumab (anti-PD-1) treatment. These receptors were obtained from a person between 35 and 79 years old with oral cavity squamous cell carcinoma.

The sample holds a few counts of this clone. This sequence joins TRBV7-2 and TRBJ2-7; D remains unclear. Between the trimmed V and J ends, which lost 5 bases and 4 bases, there was a span of 6 bases. Germline CDR1 reads SGHTA; CDR2 reads FQGNSA. There are 11 residues in the CDR3. The CDR3 DNA reads TGTGCCAGCAGCCTTAGGTACGAGCAGTACTTC. It translates to CASSLRYEQYF.

In its sample, this clone was seen once. The V gene is TRBV18, the J gene TRBJ2-7, with D perhaps matching TRBD1 (6 bases). There are 14 residues in the CDR3. In germline, CDR1 is KGHSH, CDR2 LQKENI. The V end was cut by 3 bases, the J end by 3 bases, with 12 bases between. The CDR3 DNA reads as TGTGCCAGCTCACCTTGGACAGAAAGCTACGAGCAGTACTTC. As protein: CASSPWTESYEQYF.

The DNA for the CDR3 is TGTGCCAGCAGTGAACCTCCGGCTGGTGGAAACACCATATATTTT. Protein sequence: CASSEPPAGGNTIYF. The chain recombines TRBV6-1 with TRBJ1-3; D not resolved. V was cut by 2 bases and J by 3 bases, with 11 bases left in between. The germline gives CDR1 MNHNS, CDR2 SASEGT. The CDR3 contains 15 residues.

This clone was observed a handful of times. This chain connects TRBV7-3 to TRBJ2-2; 7 bases align to TRBD1. V lost 4 bases and J lost 4; bases outside the gene matches: 6. The CDR3 totals 15 residues. CDR1 SGHTA and CDR2 FQGTGA come from the germline V gene. This chain's CDR3 is CASSSGQTPTGELFF. The CDR3 coding sequence is TGTGCCAGCAGCTCGGGACAGACCCCCACCGGGGAGCTGTTTTTT.

This rearrangement joins TRBV28 to TRBJ1-4; 7 nucleotides align to TRBD1. Germline CDR1 is MDHEN and CDR2 is SYDVKM. CDR3 length equals 14 residues. Unmatched junction bases numbered 6, after V lost 7 bases and J lost 4 bases. Written as DNA, the CDR3 is TGTGCCAGCACTCCAGGGGGAAGTAATGAAAAACTGTTTTTT. Translation gives CASTPGGSNEKLFF.

The CDR3 protein is CAGRTDMNTEAFF. Written as DNA, the CDR3 is TGCGCCGGACGGACGGACATGAACACTGAAGCTTTCTTT. The V and J genes are TRBV5-1 and TRBJ1-1; D perhaps matches TRBD1 (5 bases). Trimming cost V 10 bases and J 0 bases, with 13 bases left between them. Germline V gene sequence: CDR1 SGHRS, CDR2 YFSETQ. This CDR3 contains 13 residues.

This clone was counted a few times. The chain joins TRBV5-6 to TRBJ1-1; D is ambiguous. Germline V gene data show CDR1 as SGHDT and CDR2 as YYEEEE. The CDR3 consists of 14 residues. The V end lost 0 bases, the J end lost 1 base, and 7 bases lay between the germline ends. The CDR3 reads CASSLAAENTEAFF. The CDR3 DNA reads as TGTGCCAGCAGCTTGGCGGCAGAGAACACTGAAGCTTTCTTT.